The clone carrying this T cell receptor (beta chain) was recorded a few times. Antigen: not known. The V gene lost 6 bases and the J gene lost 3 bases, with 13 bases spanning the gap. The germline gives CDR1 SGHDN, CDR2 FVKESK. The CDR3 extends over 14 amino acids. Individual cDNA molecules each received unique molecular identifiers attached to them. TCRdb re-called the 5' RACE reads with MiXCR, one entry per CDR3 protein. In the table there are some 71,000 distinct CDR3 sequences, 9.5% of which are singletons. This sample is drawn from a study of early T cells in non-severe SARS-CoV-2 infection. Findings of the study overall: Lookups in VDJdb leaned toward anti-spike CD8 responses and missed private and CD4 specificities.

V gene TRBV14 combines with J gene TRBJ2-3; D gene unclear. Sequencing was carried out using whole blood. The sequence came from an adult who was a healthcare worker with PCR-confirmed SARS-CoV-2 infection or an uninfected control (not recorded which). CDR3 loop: CASSPRPLTDTQYF. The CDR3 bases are TGTGCCAGCAGTCCGCGGCCCCTTACAGATACGCAGTATTTT.